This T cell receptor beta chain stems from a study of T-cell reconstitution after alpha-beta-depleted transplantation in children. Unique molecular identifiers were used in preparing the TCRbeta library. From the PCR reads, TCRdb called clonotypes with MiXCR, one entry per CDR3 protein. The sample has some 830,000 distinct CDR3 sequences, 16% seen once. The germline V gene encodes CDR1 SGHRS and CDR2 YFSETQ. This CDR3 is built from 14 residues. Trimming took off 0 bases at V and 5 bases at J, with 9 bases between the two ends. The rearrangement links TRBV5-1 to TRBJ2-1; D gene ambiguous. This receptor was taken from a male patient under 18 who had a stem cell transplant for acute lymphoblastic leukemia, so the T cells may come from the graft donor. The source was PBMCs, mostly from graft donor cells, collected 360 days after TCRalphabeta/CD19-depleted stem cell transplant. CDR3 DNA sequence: TGCGCCAGCAGCTTGGCCGTCACCGACAATGAGCAGTTCTTC. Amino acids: CASSLAVTDNEQFF.